The clone carrying this T cell receptor (beta chain) occurred many times. As yet, its antigen is unknown. TCRdb independently ran MiXCR on the 5' RACE reads; one entry per CDR3 protein. This sample carries about 81,000 distinct CDR3 sequences, around 4.5% of them seen once, and the ten largest clones take 5.7%. Germline assignment: CDR1 MGHRA and CDR2 YSYEKL. This CDR3 spans 15 amino acids. Between the trimmed V and J ends, which lost 4 bases and 6 bases, there was a span of 19 bases. The time point was: longitudinal time-point 3. The data derive from a study of neurological immune-mediated disorders. Whole-study results and caveats: Falling below healthy controls, multiple sclerosis showed the least TCR clonal expansion, while HTLV-1-associated myelopathy showed the most.

Sequencing used PBMCs. This chain joins TRBV4-1 and TRBJ2-7; possibly TRBD1 for D (5 bases). The source is an older woman with multiple sclerosis. The CDR3 here is CASSLQAQGPIEQYF. The CDR3 DNA follows: TGCGCCAGCAGCCTACAAGCCCAGGGCCCGATCGAGCAGTACTTC.